Below, 11 T cell receptor beta chains from the same sample are listed, as sequenced in a study of blood T cell repertoires in COVID-19. Sequencing used immunoSEQ multiplex PCR; TCRdb keeps in-frame clones, though not all of them. This sample has under 150,000 clones, with 85% to 90% found just once. What was sequenced was peripheral blood. The receptors were sampled from a man aged 50 to 59 with active or convalescent COVID-19.

This clone was observed a single time. The chain joins TRBV6-2 or TRBV6-3 to TRBJ2-7; 7 bases match TRBD1. In germline, CDR1 is MNHEY, CDR2 SVGEGT. This CDR3 region has 13 residues. Trimming removed 6 bases from V and 7 bases from J; junction bases left unmatched: 9. CDR3: CASSYYRGSEQYF. CDR3 bases: TGTGCCAGCAGCTATTACAGGGGTAGTGAGCAGTACTTC.

The genes are TRBV2 and TRBJ2-5, with D maybe TRBD1 (6 bases). This CDR3 is 14 amino acids long. Germline V gene sequence: CDR1 SNHLY, CDR2 FYNNEI. Trimming pared 6 bases from V and 5 bases from J, leaving 16 bases between. The CDR3 here is CASRDRSDRETQYF. In DNA, the CDR3 is TGTGCCAGCAGGGACAGATCGGACCGGGAGACCCAGTACTTC.

V gene TRBV6-5 combines with J gene TRBJ2-1; 7 nucleotides agree with TRBD2. The CDR3 spans 14 residues. The V gene's germline CDR1 is MNHEY and CDR2 SVGAGI. V lost 7 bases and J lost 7; bases outside the gene matches: 10. The CDR3 spells CASTNPTSDNEQFF. CDR3 nucleotides: TGTGCCAGCACCAACCCCACTAGCGATAATGAGCAGTTCTTC.

The chain uses TRBV19 and TRBJ2-7; perhaps TRBD1 as D (6 bases). The CDR3 totals 12 residues. Germline V lookup: CDR1 LNHDA, CDR2 SQIVND (reference sequence). The V end was cut by 9 bases, the J end by 4 bases, with 13 bases between. CDR3: CASSRGTYEQYF. The CDR3 DNA follows: TGTGCCAGCTCCAGGGGTACGTACGAGCAGTACTTC.

The V call is TRBV4-1, the J call TRBJ2-3; 15 bases match TRBD2. Germline V gene data show CDR1 as MGHRA and CDR2 as YSYEKL. The junction had 10 bases not matched to a gene; V was cut back by 4 bases and J by 2 bases. The CDR3 is 19 amino acids. The CDR3 nucleotides read TGCGCCAGCAGCCCTCTGGGACTAGCGGGAGGAGGGAACACAGATACGCAGTATTTT. Translation: CASSPLGLAGGGNTDTQYF.

The V gene is TRBV10-3, the J gene TRBJ1-3; 9 bases are a match to TRBD1. There are 15 residues in the CDR3. V lost 7 bases to trimming and J lost 4 bases; unmatched junction nucleotides: 8. The V gene's germline CDR1 is ENHRY and CDR2 SYGVKD. The CDR3 DNA follows: TGTGCCATCACCCAACAGGGGGCGAAGGGAAACACCATATATTTT. It encodes CAITQQGAKGNTIYF.

V gene TRBV6-5 combines with J gene TRBJ1-5, with D possibly TRBD1 on 5 matching bases. V lost 7 bases and J 3 bases, leaving 10 bases between the germline ends. Germline V CDR1 and CDR2: MNHEY, SVGAGI. CDR3 size: 13 residues. The CDR3 DNA follows: TGTGCCAGCATCAGGGCCCTCAATCAGCCCCAGCATTTT. Its translation: CASIRALNQPQHF.

The gene calls are TRBV4-1 and TRBJ1-5; D is uncertain. CDR1 is MGHRA, CDR2 YSYEKL, per germline. This CDR3 is built from 13 residues. The V gene lost 4 bases and the J gene lost 5 bases, with 9 bases spanning the gap. The CDR3 region is CASSRDRDQPQHF. In DNA form, the CDR3 reads TGCGCCAGCAGCCGAGACCGTGATCAGCCCCAGCATTTT.

The chain employs TRBV5-1 and TRBJ2-3; 10 bases match TRBD1. The CDR3 length is 16 residues. V lost 3 bases, J lost 5 bases, and 9 bases stayed unmatched. CDR1 and CDR2 (germline): SGHRS, YFSETQ. CDR3 in DNA: TGCGCCAGCAGCTCGGGGACAGGGGTCTTTCAAGATACGCAGTATTTT. It translates to CASSSGTGVFQDTQYF. The full variable domain, completed using reference TRBV5-1 and TRBJ2-3, is KAGVTQTPRYLIKTRGQQVTLSCSPISGHRSVSWYQQTPGQGLQFLFEYFSETQRNKGNFPGRFSGRQFSNSRSEMNVSTLELGDSALYLCASSSGTGVFQDTQYFGPGTRLTVL.

The genes are TRBV5-1 and TRBJ1-1; 8 bases map to TRBD1. Germline V gene data show CDR1 as SGHRS and CDR2 as YFSETQ. J lost 1 base, V lost 2 bases, and 1 base had no gene match. The CDR3 is 14 amino acids. CDR3 in amino acids: CASSFGTGNTEAFF. The CDR3 bases are TGCGCCAGCAGCTTCGGGACAGGGAACACTGAAGCTTTCTTT.

This clone was seen a few times. The chain links TRBV6-6 to TRBJ2-7, with D unclear. Trimming left V 7 bases short and J 2 bases short, with 9 bases between. The CDR3 has 12 residues. CDR1 and CDR2 (germline): MNHNY, SVGAGI (reference sequence). CDR3 bases: TGTGCCAGCAAAGTCAGTGCCTACGAGCAGTACTTC. It translates to CASKVSAYEQYF.